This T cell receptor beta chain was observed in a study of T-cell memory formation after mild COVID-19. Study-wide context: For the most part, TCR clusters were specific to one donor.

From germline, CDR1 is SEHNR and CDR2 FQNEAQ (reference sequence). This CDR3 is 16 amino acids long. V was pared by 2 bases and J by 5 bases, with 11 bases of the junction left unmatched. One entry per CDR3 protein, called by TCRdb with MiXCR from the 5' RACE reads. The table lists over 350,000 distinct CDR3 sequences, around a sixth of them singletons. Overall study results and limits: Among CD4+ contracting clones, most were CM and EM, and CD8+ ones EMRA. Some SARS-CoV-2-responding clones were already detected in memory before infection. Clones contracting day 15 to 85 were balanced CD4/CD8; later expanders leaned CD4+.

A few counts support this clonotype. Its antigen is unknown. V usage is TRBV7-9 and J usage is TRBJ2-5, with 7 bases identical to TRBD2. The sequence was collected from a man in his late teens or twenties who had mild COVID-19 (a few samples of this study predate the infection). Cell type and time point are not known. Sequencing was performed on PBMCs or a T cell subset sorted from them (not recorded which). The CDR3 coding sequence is TGTGCCAGCAGCTTATCAGCGGGGCCCCCAAAGGAGACCCAGTACTTC. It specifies CASSLSAGPPKETQYF.